This T cell receptor (beta chain) appears in the sequencing data of a study of CD8 T cells in Susac syndrome. It was with random hexamers that roughly 0.45 to 1 ug RNA was reverse transcribed. The immunoSEQ assay covered 54 Vbeta and 13 Jbeta segments for CDR3. MiXCR, run by TCRdb on the immunoSEQ multiplex PCR reads, gives a single entry per CDR3 protein. The data show 55,000 to 70,000 distinct CDR3 sequences, with approximately 95% seen just once and roughly 0.22% held by the top ten. The V and J ends lost 5 bases and 10 bases, in that order; junction bases with no gene match: 8. The CDR3 runs 12 residues. Germline V gene data show CDR1 as SQVTM and CDR2 as ANQGSEA.

The sample taken for sequencing was CD8+ T cells from PBMCs. The J gene is TRBJ1-2, the V gene TRBV29-1, with TRBD1 matching over 9 bases. The receptor's source is a human donor in good health. The CDR3 is CSVYGTGSTYTF. CDR3 nucleotide sequence: TGCAGCGTTTACGGGACAGGGTCGACCTACACCTTC. Based on the CDR3 plus reference TRBV29-1 and TRBJ1-2, the full variable domain is SAVISQKPSRDICQRGTSLTIQCQVDSQVTMMFWYRQQPGQSLTLIATANQGSEATYESGFVIDKFPISRPNLTFSTLTVSNMSPEDSSIYLCSVYGTGSTYTFGSGTRLTVV.